This note documents a single T cell receptor (beta chain) sequence. Its specificity is not known. The record originates from a study of T cell repertoires in cytomegalovirus infection. About the research overall: Researchers turned to recently identified HLA-C-restricted CMV epitopes as well as well-studied HLA-B-restricted ones. Study results and limitations: The study found HLA-C-restricted CMV-specific TCR beta clonotypes dominating the ex vivo response.

Germline CDR1 is SGHTA and CDR2 is FQGTGA. The CDR3 covers 15 residues. V was trimmed by 4 bases and J by 4 bases, leaving 14 bases between them. TCRdb re-derived calls from the reads in MiXCR, one entry per CDR3 protein. Found here are about 310,000 distinct CDR3 sequences, around a quarter of them singletons; the top ten hold roughly 14%. The material sequenced was cultured PBMCs, taken from culture after CMV antigen stimulation. The TCR originated in a human donor in good health (CMV status not recorded). Some clones in this sample may be carry-over from other donors' samples. The chain employs TRBV7-3 and TRBJ1-3; unclear D gene. CDR3: CASSSSPATGNTIYF. Written as DNA, the CDR3 is TGTGCCAGCAGCTCCTCTCCAGCGACGGGAAACACCATATATTTT.